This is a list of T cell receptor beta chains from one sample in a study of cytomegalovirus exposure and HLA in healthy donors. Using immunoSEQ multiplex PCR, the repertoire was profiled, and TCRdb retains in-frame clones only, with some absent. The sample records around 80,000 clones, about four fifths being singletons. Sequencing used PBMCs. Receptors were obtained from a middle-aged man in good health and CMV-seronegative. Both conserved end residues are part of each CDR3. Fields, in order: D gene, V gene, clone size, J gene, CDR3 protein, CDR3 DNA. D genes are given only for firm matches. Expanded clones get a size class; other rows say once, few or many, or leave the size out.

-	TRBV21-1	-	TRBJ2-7	CASSNIPSGSYEQYF	TGTGCCAGCAGCAATATCCCTAGCGGGAGCTACGAGCAGTACTTC
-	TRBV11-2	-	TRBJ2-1	CASSPTGFEQFF	TGTGCCAGCAGCCCAACAGGGTTTGAGCAGTTCTTC
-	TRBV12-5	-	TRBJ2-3	CATSSQISTDTQYF	TGTGCTACTAGCAGTCAGATTTCCACAGATACGCAGTATTTT
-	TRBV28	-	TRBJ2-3	CASSLQAVGTDTQYF	TGTGCCAGCAGTTTACAGGCTGTGGGCACAGATACGCAGTATTTT
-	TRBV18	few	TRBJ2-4	CASSPPGGISQNIQYF	TGTGCCAGCTCACCACCTGGGGGGATTTCACAAAACATTCAGTACTTC
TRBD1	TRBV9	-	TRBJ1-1	CASSPRGQGVEAFF	TGTGCCAGCAGCCCGAGGGGACAGGGAGTTGAAGCTTTCTTT
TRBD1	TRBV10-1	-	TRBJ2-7	CASSGQGYEQYF	TGCGCCAGCTCAGGACAGGGCTACGAGCAGTACTTC
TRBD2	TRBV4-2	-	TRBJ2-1	CASSPRLGLAGATGSYNEQFF	TGTGCCAGCAGCCCGCGTCTGGGACTAGCGGGAGCAACCGGCTCCTACAATGAGCAGTTCTTC
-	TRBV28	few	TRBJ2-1	CASSLGQGTVNEQFF	TGTGCCAGCAGTTTAGGCCAGGGAACCGTAAATGAGCAGTTCTTC
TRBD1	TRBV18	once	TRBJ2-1	CASSPQGQGLYEQFF	TGTGCCAGCTCACCACAGGGACAGGGTCTGTATGAGCAGTTCTTC
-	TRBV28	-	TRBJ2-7	CASSYGQGLVEQYF	TGTGCCAGCAGTTACGGGCAGGGGCTCGTCGAGCAGTACTTC
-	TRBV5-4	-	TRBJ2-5	CASSWGGEETQYF	TGTGCCAGCAGCTGGGGGGGCGAAGAGACCCAGTACTTC
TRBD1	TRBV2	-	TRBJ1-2	CASNPTGNYGYTF	TGTGCCAGCAACCCGACAGGGAACTATGGCTACACCTTC
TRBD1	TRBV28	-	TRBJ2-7	CASTVQGAYEQYF	TGTGCCAGCACTGTTCAGGGGGCTTACGAGCAGTACTTC
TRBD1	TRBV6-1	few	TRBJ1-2	CASLGQTTILRGYTF	TGTGCCAGCTTGGGACAGACCACTATACTTCGGGGCTACACCTTC
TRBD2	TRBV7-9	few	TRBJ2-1	CASRTTSGRPDEQFF	TGTGCCAGCAGGACGACTAGCGGGAGACCCGATGAGCAGTTCTTC
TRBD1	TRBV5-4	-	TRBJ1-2	CASSLGTGTYGYTF	TGTGCCAGCAGCTTGGGGACAGGGACCTATGGCTACACCTTC
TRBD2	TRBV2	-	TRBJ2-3	CASSGETGGTQYF	TGTGCCAGCAGTGGGGAGACGGGGGGAACGCAGTATTTT
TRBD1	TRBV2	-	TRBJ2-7	CASRGRDRRYEQYF	TGTGCCAGCAGGGGCCGGGACAGGAGGTACGAGCAGTACTTC
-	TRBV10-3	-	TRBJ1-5	CAISESPGLEPQHF	TGTGCCATCAGTGAGTCCCCGGGTTTGGAGCCCCAGCATTTT
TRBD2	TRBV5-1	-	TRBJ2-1	CASSFGLAGVDEQFF	TGCGCCAGCAGCTTCGGACTAGCGGGAGTCGATGAGCAGTTCTTC
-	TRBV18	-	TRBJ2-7	CASSPRERASYEQYF	TGTGCCAGCTCACCTCGGGAGCGGGCCTCCTACGAGCAGTACTTC
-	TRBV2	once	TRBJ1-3	CASSELTVRSGNTIYF	TGTGCCAGCAGTGAACTAACTGTCCGCTCTGGAAACACCATATATTTT
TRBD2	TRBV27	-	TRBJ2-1	CASSPSWTSSFRNEQFF	TGTGCCAGCAGTCCTTCCTGGACTAGCTCATTCCGCAATGAGCAGTTCTTC
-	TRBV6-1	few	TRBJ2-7	CASSGSGNYEQYF	TGTGCCAGCAGTGGTTCAGGGAACTACGAGCAGTACTTC
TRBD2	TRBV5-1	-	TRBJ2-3	CASSQGLAGGPSTDTQYF	TGCGCCAGCAGCCAGGGACTAGCGGGAGGGCCCTCGACAGATACGCAGTATTTT
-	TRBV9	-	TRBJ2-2	CASSPGDSEVGELFF	TGTGCCAGCAGCCCCGGGGACTCGGAGGTCGGGGAGCTGTTTTTT
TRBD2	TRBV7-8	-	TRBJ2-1	CASSGQLASGRAVNEQFF	TGTGCCAGCAGCGGACAATTGGCTAGCGGGAGGGCCGTCAATGAGCAGTTCTTC
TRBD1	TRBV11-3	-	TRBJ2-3	CASSQTGGKDTQYF	TGTGCCAGCAGCCAGACAGGGGGCAAAGATACGCAGTATTTT
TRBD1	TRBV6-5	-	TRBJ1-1	CASSNRGGMNTEAFF	TGTGCCAGCAGTAACAGGGGGGGGATGAACACTGAAGCTTTCTTT
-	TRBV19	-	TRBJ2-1	CASSITGVVYNEQFF	TGTGCCAGTAGTATAACGGGAGTAGTCTACAATGAGCAGTTCTTC
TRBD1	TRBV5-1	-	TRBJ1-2	CASSFGQGAGYTF	TGCGCCAGCAGCTTCGGACAGGGGGCGGGCTACACCTTC
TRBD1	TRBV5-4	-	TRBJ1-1	CASRPGQGALMSEAFF	TGTGCCAGCAGACCTGGACAGGGGGCTCTCATGTCTGAAGCTTTCTTT
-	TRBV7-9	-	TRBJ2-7	CASSSELARGEQYF	TGTGCCAGCAGCTCAGAACTAGCCAGAGGCGAGCAGTACTTC
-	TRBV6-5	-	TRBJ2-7	CASRKQGSYEQYF	TGTGCCAGCCGCAAACAGGGTTCCTACGAGCAGTACTTC
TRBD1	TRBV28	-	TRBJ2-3	CASSLLGQGDTDTQYF	TGTGCCAGCAGTTTGCTGGGACAGGGAGACACAGATACGCAGTATTTT
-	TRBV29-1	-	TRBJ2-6	CSVLAGSGANVLTF	TGCAGCGTGCTAGCCGGGTCTGGGGCCAACGTCCTGACTTTC
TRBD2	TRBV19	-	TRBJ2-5	CASSAGWALTRTQYF	TGTGCCAGTTCAGCGGGGTGGGCGTTAACGAGGACCCAGTACTTC
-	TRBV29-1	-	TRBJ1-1	CSVGRGNTEAFF	TGCAGCGTTGGTCGGGGGAACACTGAAGCTTTCTTT
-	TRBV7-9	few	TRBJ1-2	CASSFGLADYGYTF	TGTGCCAGCAGCTTTGGTCTGGCGGACTATGGCTACACCTTC
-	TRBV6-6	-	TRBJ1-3	CASSERNTIYF	TGTGCCAGCAGTGAGAGAAACACCATATATTTT
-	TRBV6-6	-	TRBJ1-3	CASSLDSHSGNTIYF	TGTGCCAGCAGTTTAGACAGTCATTCTGGAAACACCATATATTTT
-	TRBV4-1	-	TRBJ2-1	CASSQGPSSYNEQFF	TGCGCCAGCAGCCAAGGCCCTAGCTCCTACAATGAGCAGTTCTTC
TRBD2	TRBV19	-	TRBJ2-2	CASAHPGLASFLFGTGELFF	TGTGCCAGTGCTCACCCGGGACTAGCGAGTTTTCTATTTGGCACCGGGGAGCTGTTTTTT
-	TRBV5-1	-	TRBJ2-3	CASSLFYSGRVNTDTQYF	TGCGCCAGCAGCTTGTTTTATTCAGGGCGCGTAAACACAGATACGCAGTATTTT
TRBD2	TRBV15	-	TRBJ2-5	CATSRGTSGALEQYF	TGTGCCACCAGCCGTGGGACTAGCGGGGCCTTGGAGCAGTACTTC
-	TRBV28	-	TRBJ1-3	CASSSGASGNTIYF	TGTGCCAGCAGTTCAGGGGCTAGTGGAAACACCATATATTTT